This TCR beta chain was sequenced for a study of cytomegalovirus exposure and HLA in healthy donors. PCR used 60 Vbeta primers and 13 Jbeta primers. In the source study's methods: It was a later analysis that counted about 80 million unique TCR beta chains, of which roughly 11 million were shared. Clones were sequenced by immunoSEQ multiplex PCR, and TCRdb holds only the in-frame ones, with some missing. D and trimming were read from the DNA, whereas the V and J calls and clone size are those reported in that table. Of about 160,000 clones in the sample, 79% were seen once. Trimming removed 0 bases at V and 2 bases at J, with 6 bases between. The germline V gene encodes CDR1 LNHDA and CDR2 SQIVND (reference sequence). The CDR3 has 14 residues. Worth noting for this clone: Its target is unknown.

Study observations and caveats: TCR beta sequences reportedly predicted most subjects' HLA-A and HLA-B alleles accurately.

This clonotype was obtained from a man aged 50-60 years in good health and CMV-seropositive. The chain joins TRBV19 to TRBJ2-3; D remains unclear. Material: PBMCs. The CDR3 DNA reads TGTGCCAGTAGTATAGAACAGCTCACAGATACGCAGTATTTT. Its protein is CASSIEQLTDTQYF.